These 15 T cell receptor beta chains were all obtained from the same sample, sequenced in a study of shared T cell receptors in the human thymus. Measured with immunoSEQ multiplex PCR; TCRdb has only the in-frame clones, and not every one. Here the sample spans hundreds of thousands of clones, 70% to 90% being singletons. This sample also belongs to another study, concerning human thymus T cells.

The specimen was thymocytes. All receptors come from a boy under three years old with a congenital heart defect.

The J gene is TRBJ2-1, the V gene TRBV19; 7 nucleotides line up with TRBD2. Germline loops: CDR1 LNHDA, CDR2 SQIVND (reference sequence). V shed 7 bases and J 1 base; nucleotides not matched to a gene: 10. This CDR3 comprises 16 residues. CDR3 nucleotide sequence: TGTGCCAGTACCCCACCCTGGCGGGAGTCCTACAATGAGCAGTTCTTC. Protein sequence: CASTPPWRESYNEQFF.

The V and J genes are TRBV21-1 and TRBJ1-5; the table's D call of TRBD1 was not tested on the DNA. TRBV21-1 is a pseudogene. CDR3 length: 16 amino acids. CDR3 nucleotides: TGTGCCAGCAGCAAAGAAAGGCAGGGGGCGGTTCAGCCCCAGCATTTT. Its translation: CASSKERQGAVQPQHF.

This chain joins TRBV7-8 and TRBJ2-1; no clear D gene. V was trimmed by 2 bases and J by 4 bases, leaving 9 bases between them. This CDR3 is 14 amino acids long. Germline lookup yields CDR1 SGHVS and CDR2 FQNEAQ. As DNA, the CDR3 is TGTGCCAGCAGCTTATCCCAGAGGTACAATGAGCAGTTCTTC. It specifies CASSLSQRYNEQFF.

The chain couples TRBV4-1 to TRBJ1-4; D gene ambiguous. Germline lookup yields CDR1 MGHRA and CDR2 YSYEKL. There are 14 residues in the CDR3. V lost 4 bases, J lost 5 bases, and 11 bases lay in between. CDR3 DNA: TGCGCCAGCAGCCCCGGCTCCGGGAATGAAAAACTGTTTTTT. It specifies CASSPGSGNEKLFF.

CDR3 coding DNA: TGTGCCAGCAGCCAGAGCGTACTAGCGGTCCATACGCAGTATTTT. Translated, it gives CASSQSVLAVHTQYF. This chain connects TRBV4-2 to TRBJ2-3; the match to TRBD2 covers 8 bases. The CDR3 extends over 15 amino acids. CDR1 is LGHNA and CDR2 is YNFKEQ in the germline V gene. Losses at the gene ends were 3 bases for V and 7 bases for J; bases not matched to a gene: 9.

The gene calls are TRBV5-4 and TRBJ2-1; no clear D gene. Germline V CDR1 and CDR2: SGHNT, YYREEE (reference sequence). This CDR3 contains 17 residues. V was clipped by 6 bases and J by 0 bases, with 19 bases between them. This CDR3 reads CASTSTPSASSYNEQFF. CDR3 in DNA: TGTGCCAGCACCTCCACTCCCTCAGCGTCCTCCTACAATGAGCAGTTCTTC.

This clone was counted once. The genes are TRBV4-1 and TRBJ2-7, with TRBD2 matching 9 bases. The CDR3 extends over 15 amino acids. Germline V lookup: CDR1 MGHRA, CDR2 YSYEKL. Losses at the gene ends were 5 bases for V and 3 bases for J; bases not matched to a gene: 8. CDR3 nucleotides: TGCGCCAGCAGCTCCAAAGCGGGAGGAAGCTACGAGCAGTACTTC. Protein sequence: CASSSKAGGSYEQYF.

This chain uses TRBV27 with TRBJ2-3, with TRBD2 matching 11 bases. This CDR3 spans 14 amino acids. Trimming took 2 bases from V and 5 from J; bases not matched to a gene: 0. CDR1 MNHEY and CDR2 SMNVEV come from the germline V gene (reference sequence). The CDR3 coding sequence is TGTGCCAGCAGTTTAGGGACTAGCGGAGATACGCAGTATTTT. Translating gives CASSLGTSGDTQYF.

This clone occurred a few times. This chain uses TRBV2 with TRBJ2-5; a possible D gene is TRBD1 (6 bases). The DNA end favors TRBJ2-7, so the J call may be wrong. CDR3 size: 13 residues. Germline CDR1 SNHLY, CDR2 FYNNEI. Written as DNA, the CDR3 is TGTGCCAGCAGTGGACGAGGGGGCTACGAGCAGTACTTC. Its protein product is CASSGRGGYEQYF.

The rearrangement uses TRBV5-4 and TRBJ2-1, with TRBD2 matching 8 bases. Trimming took 4 bases from V and 4 from J; bases not matched to a gene: 13. The CDR3 is made up of 17 amino acids. CDR1 SGHNT and CDR2 YYREEE come from the germline V gene (reference sequence). The CDR3 nucleotides read TGTGCCAGCAGCCGCTGGGGGCGGGAGGACCTTTACAATGAGCAGTTCTTC. Residues: CASSRWGREDLYNEQFF. The full variable domain, its missing parts supplied by reference TRBV5-4 and TRBJ2-1, is ETGVTQSPTHLIKTRGQQVTLRCSSQSGHNTVSWYQQALGQGPQFIFQYYREEENGRGNFPPRFSGLQFPNYSSELNVNALELDDSALYLCASSRWGREDLYNEQFFGPGTRLTVL.

This chain connects TRBV28 to TRBJ2-4; TRBD1 might be the D (5 bases). Germline V gene lookup returns CDR1 MDHEN and CDR2 SYDVKM. The CDR3 loop spans 14 amino acids. Trimming cost V 5 bases and J 8 bases, with 16 bases left between them. The CDR3: CASSLIRELDIQYF. The CDR3 DNA reads TGTGCCAGCAGTCTCATCAGGGAACTCGACATTCAGTACTTC. The full variable domain, completed using reference TRBV28 and TRBJ2-4, is DVKVTQSSRYLVKRTGEKVFLECVQDMDHENMFWYRQDPGLGLRLIYFSYDVKMKEKGDIPEGYSVSREKKERFSLILESASTNQTSMYLCASSLIRELDIQYFGAGTRLSVL.

The V call is TRBV4-3, the J call TRBJ2-7, with TRBD2 matching over 7 bases. Germline V CDR1 and CDR2: LGHNA, YSLEER. The V gene end was trimmed by 0 bases and the J gene end by 5 bases; junction bases not matched to a gene: 25. The CDR3 has 21 residues. For the CDR3, the DNA is TGCGCCAGCAGCCAAGACTCCGGGGGGTCCGGAACCGGGGTGTTGCCACACGAGCAGTACTTC. Protein: CASSQDSGGSGTGVLPHEQYF.

The chain recombines TRBV4-1 with TRBJ2-1; TRBD2 agrees at 8 bases. CDR1 and CDR2 (germline): MGHRA, YSYEKL. The CDR3 runs 19 residues. The junction had 11 bases not matched to a gene; V was cut back by 1 base and J by 0 bases. The CDR3 protein is CASSQAAAGGLDSYNEQFF. The CDR3 region has the DNA TGCGCCAGCAGCCAAGCGGCGGCGGGGGGCTTGGACTCCTACAATGAGCAGTTCTTC.

This clone appeared a single time. The chain recombines TRBV7-8 with TRBJ2-3; TRBD2 aligns across 10 bases. Trimming cost V 8 bases and J 6 bases; bases outside gene matches: 17. The CDR3 extends over 17 amino acids. From germline, CDR1 is SGHVS and CDR2 FQNEAQ. The CDR3 sequence: CASHVVASGSPGDTQYF. CDR3 DNA: TGTGCCAGCCATGTCGTGGCTAGCGGGAGCCCAGGCGATACGCAGTATTTT.

The V and J genes are TRBV28 and TRBJ2-7, with no clear D. The CDR3 is 13 amino acids. The ends were cut back, 4 bases at V and 4 bases at J, with 11 bases in the middle. Germline CDR1 MDHEN, CDR2 SYDVKM. In DNA form, the CDR3 reads TGTGCCAGCAGTTCGCAGGTAGATTACGAGCAGTACTTC. Its protein is CASSSQVDYEQYF.